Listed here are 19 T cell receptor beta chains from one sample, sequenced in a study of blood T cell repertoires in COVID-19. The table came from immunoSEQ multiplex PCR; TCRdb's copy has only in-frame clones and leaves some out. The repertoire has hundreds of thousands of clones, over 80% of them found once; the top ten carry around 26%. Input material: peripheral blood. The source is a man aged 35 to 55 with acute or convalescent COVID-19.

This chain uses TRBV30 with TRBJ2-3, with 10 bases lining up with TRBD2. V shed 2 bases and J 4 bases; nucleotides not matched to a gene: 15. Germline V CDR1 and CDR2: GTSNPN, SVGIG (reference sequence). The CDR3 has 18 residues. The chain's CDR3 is CAWSRGLKREGPSDTQYF. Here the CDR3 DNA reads TGTGCCTGGAGTAGGGGGTTGAAGCGGGAGGGACCCTCAGATACGCAGTATTTT.

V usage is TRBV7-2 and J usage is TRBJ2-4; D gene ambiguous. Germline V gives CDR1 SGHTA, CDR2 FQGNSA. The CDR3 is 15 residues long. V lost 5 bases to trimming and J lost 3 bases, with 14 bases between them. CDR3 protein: CASSLTVGGKNIQYF. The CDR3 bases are TGTGCCAGCAGCCTTACAGTGGGTGGCAAAAACATTCAGTACTTC.

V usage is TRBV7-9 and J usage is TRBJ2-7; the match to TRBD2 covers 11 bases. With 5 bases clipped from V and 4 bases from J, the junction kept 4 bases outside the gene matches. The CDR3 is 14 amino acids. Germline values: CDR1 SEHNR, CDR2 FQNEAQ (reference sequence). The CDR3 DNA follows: TGTGCCAGCAGCCTGGGACTAGCGGCATACGAGCAGTACTTC. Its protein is CASSLGLAAYEQYF.

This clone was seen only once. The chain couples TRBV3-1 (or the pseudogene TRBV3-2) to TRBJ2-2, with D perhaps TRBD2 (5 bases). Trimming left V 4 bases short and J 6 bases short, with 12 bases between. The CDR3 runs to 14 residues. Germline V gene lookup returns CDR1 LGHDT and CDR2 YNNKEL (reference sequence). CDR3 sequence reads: CASSRSEGAGELFF. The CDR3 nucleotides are TGTGCCAGCAGCCGGAGTGAGGGTGCCGGGGAGCTGTTTTTT.

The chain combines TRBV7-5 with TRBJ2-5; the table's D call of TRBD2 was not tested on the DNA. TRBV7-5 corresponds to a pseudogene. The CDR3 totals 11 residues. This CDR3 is CVRSPSLTQYF. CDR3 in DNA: TGTGTCAGAAGCCCTAGCTTGACCCAGTACTTC.

The CDR3 here is CSVDLRPVSGSASQFF. The CDR3 DNA is TGCAGCGTTGATCTTCGTCCCGTTAGCGGGAGTGCCTCGCAGTTCTTC. This sequence joins TRBV29-1 and TRBJ2-1; 9 bases line up with TRBD2. CDR3 length: 16 residues. The germline V gene encodes CDR1 SQVTM and CDR2 ANQGSEA. J was trimmed by 12 bases and V by 3 bases; bases with no gene match: 18.

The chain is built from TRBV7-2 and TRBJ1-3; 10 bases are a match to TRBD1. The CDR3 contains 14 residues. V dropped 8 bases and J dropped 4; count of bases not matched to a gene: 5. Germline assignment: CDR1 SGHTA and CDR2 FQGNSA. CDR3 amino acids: CASARDRGGNTIYF. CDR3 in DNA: TGTGCCAGCGCGCGGGACAGGGGAGGAAACACCATATATTTT.

In DNA form, the CDR3 reads TGTGCCAGCAGTGGGACACTCCACACTGAAGCTTTCTTT. This codes for CASSGTLHTEAFF. V usage is TRBV12-3 or TRBV12-4 and J usage is TRBJ1-1, with a tentative D call TRBD1 (6 bases). CDR3 length: 13 residues. With 5 bases removed from V and 3 bases from J, the gap between germline ends came to 10 bases.

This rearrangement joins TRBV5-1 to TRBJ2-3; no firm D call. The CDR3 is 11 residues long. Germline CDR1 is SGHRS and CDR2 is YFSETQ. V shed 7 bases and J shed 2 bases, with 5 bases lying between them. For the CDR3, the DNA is TGCGCCAGCGGCAACACAGATACGCAGTATTTT. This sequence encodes CASGNTDTQYF.

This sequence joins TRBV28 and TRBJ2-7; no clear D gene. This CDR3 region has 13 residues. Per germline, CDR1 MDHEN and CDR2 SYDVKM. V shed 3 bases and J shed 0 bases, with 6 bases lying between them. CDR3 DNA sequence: TGTGCCAGCAGTTTCTTGAGCTCCTACGAGCAGTACTTC. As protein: CASSFLSSYEQYF.

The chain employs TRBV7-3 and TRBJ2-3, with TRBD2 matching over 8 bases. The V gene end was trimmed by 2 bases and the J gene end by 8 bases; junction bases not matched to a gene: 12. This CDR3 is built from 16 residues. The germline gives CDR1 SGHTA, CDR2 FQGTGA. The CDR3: CASSLFRSGSGGTQYF. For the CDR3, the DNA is TGTGCCAGCAGCTTATTTCGCAGCGGGAGTGGAGGTACGCAGTATTTT.

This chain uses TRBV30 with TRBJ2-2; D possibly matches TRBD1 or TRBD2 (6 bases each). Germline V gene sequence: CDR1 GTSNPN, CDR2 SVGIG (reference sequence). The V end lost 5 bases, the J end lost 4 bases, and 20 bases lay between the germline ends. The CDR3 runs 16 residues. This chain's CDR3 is CAWGQTGTPGTGELFF. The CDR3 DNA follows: TGTGCCTGGGGACAGACCGGGACTCCCGGCACCGGGGAGCTGTTTTTT. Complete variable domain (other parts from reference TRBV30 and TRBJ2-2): SQTIHQWPATLVQPVGSPLSLECTVEGTSNPNLYWYRQAAGRGLQLLFYSVGIGQISSEVPQNLSASRPQDRQFILSSKKLLLSDSGFYLCAWGQTGTPGTGELFFGEGSRLTVL.

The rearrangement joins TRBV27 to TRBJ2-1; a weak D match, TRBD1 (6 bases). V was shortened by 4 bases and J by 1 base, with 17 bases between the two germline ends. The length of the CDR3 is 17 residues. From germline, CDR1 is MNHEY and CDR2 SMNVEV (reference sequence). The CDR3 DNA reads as TGTGCCAGCAGTTCATATCGACAGGCCTCGTCCTACAATGAGCAGTTCTTC. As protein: CASSSYRQASSYNEQFF.

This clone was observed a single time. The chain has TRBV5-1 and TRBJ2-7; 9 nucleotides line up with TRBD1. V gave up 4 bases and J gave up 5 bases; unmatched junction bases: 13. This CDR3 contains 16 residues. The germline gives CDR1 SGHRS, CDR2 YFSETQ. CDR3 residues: CASSLAAGTGSHEQYF. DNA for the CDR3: TGCGCCAGCAGCCTAGCCGCCGGGACAGGGTCCCACGAGCAGTACTTC.

The CDR3 region has the DNA TGCGCCAGCAGCGACTTACAGGGAGTGAACACTGAAGCTTTCTTT. Translated: CASSDLQGVNTEAFF. J is TRBJ1-1 and V is TRBV5-1, with D possibly TRBD1 on 6 matching bases. The germline V and J ends were trimmed by 4 bases and 0 bases, with 13 bases remaining between them. The CDR3 consists of 15 residues. Germline CDR1 and CDR2: SGHRS and YFSETQ.

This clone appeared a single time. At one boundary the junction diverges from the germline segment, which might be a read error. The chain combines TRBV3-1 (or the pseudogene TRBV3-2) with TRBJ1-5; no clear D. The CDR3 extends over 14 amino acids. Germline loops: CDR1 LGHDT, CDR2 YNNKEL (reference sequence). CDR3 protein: CASSQGRVNQPQHF. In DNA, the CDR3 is TGTGCCAGCAGTCAAGGGAGGGTAAATCAGCCCCAGCATTTT.

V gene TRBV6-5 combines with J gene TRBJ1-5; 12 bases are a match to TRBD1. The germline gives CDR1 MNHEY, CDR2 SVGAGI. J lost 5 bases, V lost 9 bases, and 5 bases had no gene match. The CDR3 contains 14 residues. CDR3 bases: TGTGCCAGTGGGGGGACAGGGGGCGATCAGCCCCAGCATTTT. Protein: CASGGTGGDQPQHF.

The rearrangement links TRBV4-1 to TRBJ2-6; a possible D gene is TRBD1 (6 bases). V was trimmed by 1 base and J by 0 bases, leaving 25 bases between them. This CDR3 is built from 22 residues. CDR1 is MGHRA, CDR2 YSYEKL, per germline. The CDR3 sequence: CASSQADVPGQWLNSGANVLTF. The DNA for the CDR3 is TGCGCCAGCAGCCAAGCAGATGTTCCGGGACAATGGTTAAACTCTGGGGCCAACGTCCTGACTTTC.

The CDR3 DNA follows: TGCAGCGTTGAAGAGAAAGGAGGGGGCGCGGACAATGAGCAGTTCTTC. Its translation is CSVEEKGGGADNEQFF. V is TRBV29-1 and J is TRBJ2-1; D is possibly TRBD1 (7 bases). Germline CDR1 and CDR2: SQVTM and ANQGSEA. Trimming left V 0 bases short and J 5 bases short, with 17 bases between. The length of the CDR3 is 16 residues.